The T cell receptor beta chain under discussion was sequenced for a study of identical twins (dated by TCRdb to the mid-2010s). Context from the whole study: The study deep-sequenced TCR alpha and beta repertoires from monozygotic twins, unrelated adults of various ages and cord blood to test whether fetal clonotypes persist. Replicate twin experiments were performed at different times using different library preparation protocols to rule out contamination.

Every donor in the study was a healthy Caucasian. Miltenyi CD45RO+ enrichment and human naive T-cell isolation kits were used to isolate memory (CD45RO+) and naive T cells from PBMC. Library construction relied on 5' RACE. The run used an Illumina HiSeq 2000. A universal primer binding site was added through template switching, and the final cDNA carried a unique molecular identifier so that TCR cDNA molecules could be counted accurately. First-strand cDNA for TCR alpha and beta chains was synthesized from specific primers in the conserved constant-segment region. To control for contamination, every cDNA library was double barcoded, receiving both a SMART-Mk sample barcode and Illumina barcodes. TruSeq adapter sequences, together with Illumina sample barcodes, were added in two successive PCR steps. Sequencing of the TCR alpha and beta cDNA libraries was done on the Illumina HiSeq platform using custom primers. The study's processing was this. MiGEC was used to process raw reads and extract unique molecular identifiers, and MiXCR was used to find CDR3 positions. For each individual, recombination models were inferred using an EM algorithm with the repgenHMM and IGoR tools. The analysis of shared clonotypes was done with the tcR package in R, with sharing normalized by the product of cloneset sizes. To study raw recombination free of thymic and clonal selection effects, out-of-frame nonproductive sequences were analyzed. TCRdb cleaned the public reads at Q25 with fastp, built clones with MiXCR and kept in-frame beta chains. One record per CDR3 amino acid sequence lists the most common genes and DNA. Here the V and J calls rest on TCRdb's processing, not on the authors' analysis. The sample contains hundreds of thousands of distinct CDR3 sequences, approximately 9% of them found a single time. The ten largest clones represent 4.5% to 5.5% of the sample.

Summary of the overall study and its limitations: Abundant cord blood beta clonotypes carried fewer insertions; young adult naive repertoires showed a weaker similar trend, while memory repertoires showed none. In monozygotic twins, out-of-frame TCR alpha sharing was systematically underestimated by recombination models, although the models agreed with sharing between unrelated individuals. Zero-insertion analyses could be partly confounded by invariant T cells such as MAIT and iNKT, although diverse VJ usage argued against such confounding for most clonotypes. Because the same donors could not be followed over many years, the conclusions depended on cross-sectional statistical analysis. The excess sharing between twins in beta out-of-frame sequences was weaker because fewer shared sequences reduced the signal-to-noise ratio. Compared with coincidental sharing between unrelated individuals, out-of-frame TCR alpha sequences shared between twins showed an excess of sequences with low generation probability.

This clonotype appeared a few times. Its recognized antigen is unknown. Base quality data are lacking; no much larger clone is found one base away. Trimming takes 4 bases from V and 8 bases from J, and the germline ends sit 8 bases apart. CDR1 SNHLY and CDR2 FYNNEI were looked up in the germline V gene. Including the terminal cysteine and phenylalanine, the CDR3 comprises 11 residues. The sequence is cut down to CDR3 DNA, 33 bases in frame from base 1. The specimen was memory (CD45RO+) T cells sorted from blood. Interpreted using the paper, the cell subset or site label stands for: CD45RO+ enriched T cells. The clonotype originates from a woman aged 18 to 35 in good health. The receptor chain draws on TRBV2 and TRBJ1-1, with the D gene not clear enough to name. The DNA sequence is TGTGCCAGCAGTGCTACAATAGAAGCTTTCTTT. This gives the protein CASSATIEAFF.